A single sample gave rise to the 4 T cell receptor beta chains below, sequenced in a study of CD8+ T cells in alopecia areata. Reverse transcribed after extraction, RNA yielded cDNA as the sequencing template. Assay: immunoSEQ multiplex PCR; the TCRdb copy retains only in-frame clones and omits some. Listed for the sample are approximately 300,000 clones, none seen a single time. On the basis of CD4, CD8alpha, NKG2D, NKG2ACE and other markers, pooled cutaneous lymph node cells were sorted. The sample taken for sequencing was CD4+ T cells sorted from a lymph node. These receptors were taken from a C3H/HeJ mouse with alopecia areata. The strain's MHC: H2-k.

Regarding this clone: Each gene name is a mouse one. The sequence runs out 4 residues before the end of the CDR3; the remainder is reconstructed from the germline J gene. This rearrangement joins TRBV5 to TRBJ2-1, with 7 positions matching TRBD2. There are 14 residues in the CDR3. CDR1 and CDR2 (germline): LGHNA, YNLKQL (reference sequence). The CDR3 DNA, read in part, is TGTGCCAGCAGCCAAGATCACTGGGGATCT. It encodes CASSQDHWGS. The whole CDR3 sequence reads CASSQDHWGSEQFF.

Details on this clone: Germline and genes: mouse. The read halts 4 residues ahead of the CDR3 end, with the missing end drawn from the germline J gene. Other DNA sequences from this sample encode an identical CDR3 as well. V gene TRBV13-1 combines with J gene TRBJ2-2; TRBD1 aligns across 7 bases. The germline V gene has CDR1 NSHNY and CDR2 SYGAGN. V was pared by 7 bases and J by 0 bases, with 3 bases of the junction left unmatched. The CDR3 runs 14 residues. The sequenced part of the CDR3 DNA is TGTGCCAGCCGCGGGACAGCAAACACCGGG. Its translation is CASRGTANTG. The whole CDR3 sequence reads CASRGTANTGQLYF.

A word on this clone: Gene names are mouse gene names. The read comes to an end 4 residues before the CDR3 does, leaving the germline J gene to fill in the end. The chain has TRBV5 and TRBJ2-1; a weak D match, TRBD2 (7 bases). V dropped 0 bases and J dropped 0 bases, with 12 bases sitting between them. The CDR3 runs to 17 residues. Per germline, CDR1 LGHNA and CDR2 YNLKQL (reference sequence). The CDR3 loop reads CASSQDEGGSNYAEQFF. The part of the CDR3 DNA that was read is TGTGCCAGCAGCCAAGATGAGGGGGGGTCTAACTATGCT.

The sample holds a few counts of this clone. Gene labels here are mouse ones. Read sequence stops 4 residues before the CDR3 end, and the germline J gene provides the missing end. V gene TRBV13-1 combines with J gene TRBJ1-2, with D perhaps matching TRBD1 (5 bases). CDR3 length equals 15 residues. The V gene's germline CDR1 is NSHNY and CDR2 SYGAGN. Trimming removed 1 base at V and 3 bases at J, with 13 bases between. The DNA read from the CDR3 is TGTGCCAGCAGTGATTTTCAGGGTCGGGACTCC. Translation: CASSDFQGRDS. The entire CDR3 reads CASSDFQGRDSDYTF.